Presented here are 32 T cell receptor beta chains from one specimen sequenced in a study of blood T cell repertoires in COVID-19. Sequencing was performed with immunoSEQ multiplex PCR; in TCRdb, only in-frame clones are kept and a portion is missing. There are 90,000 to 130,000 clones in the sample; 86% occur only once, and about 4.5% lies in the top ten. The sequenced sample consisted of peripheral blood. Every receptor here comes from a middle-aged man with acute or convalescent COVID-19.

The rearrangement uses TRBV14 and TRBJ2-6; D call uncertain. Per germline, CDR1 SGHDN and CDR2 FVKESK. Trimming took 4 bases from V and 0 from J, leaving 13 bases between them. This CDR3 is built from 17 residues. CDR3 protein: CASSLRWARSGANVLTF. CDR3 nucleotides: TGTGCCAGCAGCCTTAGATGGGCCCGCTCTGGGGCCAACGTCCTGACTTTC.

The chain is built from TRBV5-4 and TRBJ1-1; 8 bases align to TRBD1. This CDR3 is built from 13 residues. V was pared by 9 bases and J by 6 bases, with 10 bases of the junction left unmatched. Germline-derived CDR1 and CDR2 are SGHNT and YYREEE (reference sequence). The CDR3 region is CANHATGGAEAFF. In nucleotides, the CDR3 is TGTGCCAACCACGCTACAGGGGGGGCTGAAGCTTTCTTT.

The chain uses TRBV18 and TRBJ1-1; no clear D gene. Germline V gene lookup returns CDR1 KGHSH and CDR2 LQKENI. The CDR3 runs to 12 residues. V dropped 6 bases and J dropped 2 bases, with 7 bases sitting between them. CDR3 amino acids: CASSGLNTEAFF. The DNA for the CDR3 is TGTGCCAGCTCCGGACTAAACACTGAAGCTTTCTTT. Full variable domain (rest looked up from reference TRBV18 and TRBJ1-1): NAGVMQNPRHLVRRRGQEARLRCSPMKGHSHVYWYRQLPEEGLKFMVYLQKENIIDESGMPKERFSAEFPKEGPSILRIQQVVRGDSAAYFCASSGLNTEAFFGQGTRLTVV.

The DNA of the CDR3 is TGTGCCAGCAGGGGGACAGGCTGGGTCAATGAGCAGTTCTTC. Its translation is CASRGTGWVNEQFF. V is TRBV25-1 and J is TRBJ2-1; TRBD1 matches 8 bases. The V and J ends lost 6 bases and 6 bases, in that order; junction bases with no gene match: 7. Per germline, CDR1 MGHDK and CDR2 SYGVNS. This CDR3 has 14 residues.

The J gene is TRBJ1-1, the V gene TRBV15, with TRBD1 identical over 8 bases. CDR3 length: 13 residues. Germline CDR1 reads LNHNV; CDR2 reads YYDKDF (reference sequence). V lost 1 base, J lost 10 bases, and 5 bases stayed unmatched. CDR3 sequence reads: CATSRGSGQGAFF. For the CDR3, the DNA is TGTGCCACCAGCAGAGGGTCCGGACAGGGAGCTTTCTTT.

V and J are TRBV15 and TRBJ2-7; tentatively, D is TRBD1 (7 bases). Trimming cost V 3 bases and J 0 bases, with 15 bases left between them. This CDR3 region has 16 residues. The V gene's germline CDR1 is LNHNV and CDR2 YYDKDF (reference sequence). This chain's CDR3 is CATSRGGRDSSYEQYF. The CDR3 nucleotides are TGTGCCACCAGCAGGGGGGGCCGGGACAGCTCCTACGAGCAGTACTTC.

V is TRBV5-8 and J is TRBJ1-4; 7 nucleotides agree with TRBD1. After removal of 3 bases from V and 7 bases from J, the junction contained 6 bases not matched to a gene. Per the germline V gene, CDR1 is SGHTS and CDR2 is YDEGEE. CDR3 length: 14 residues. The CDR3 sequence: CASSSRQGGEKLFF. CDR3 DNA: TGTGCCAGCAGCTCACGACAGGGCGGTGAAAAACTGTTTTTT.

The chain employs TRBV9 and TRBJ1-3; 10 nucleotides align to TRBD1. The CDR3 totals 15 residues. CDR1 is SGDLS and CDR2 is YYNGEE in the germline V gene. J gave up 4 bases and V 3 bases, and 4 bases lay outside the gene matches. CDR3 protein: CASSALGQGGNTIYF. CDR3 nucleotide sequence: TGTGCCAGCAGCGCCCTGGGACAGGGGGGAAACACCATATATTTT.

This clone was picked up a small number of times. The chain carries TRBV9 and TRBJ1-2; 7 nucleotides match TRBD1. Germline V gene lookup returns CDR1 SGDLS and CDR2 YYNGEE. The CDR3 loop spans 15 amino acids. Trimming took 5 bases from V and 0 from J; bases not matched to a gene: 7. CDR3 sequence (DNA): TGTGCCAGCAGGGGAGGACAGGCACCTAACTATGGCTACACCTTC. Translating it yields CASRGGQAPNYGYTF. The full variable domain, completed using reference TRBV9 and TRBJ1-2, is DSGVTQTPKHLITATGQRVTLRCSPRSGDLSVYWYQQSLDQGLQFLIQYYNGEERAKGNILERFSAQQFPDLHSELNLSSLELGDSALYFCASRGGQAPNYGYTFGSGTRLTVV.

CDR3 sequence (DNA): TGTGCCAGCAGCTTTCAGATGAACACTGAAGCTTTCTTT. It yields the protein CASSFQMNTEAFF. This chain connects TRBV7-9 to TRBJ1-1; D is unresolved. The V end was cut by 3 bases, the J end by 0 bases, with 5 bases between. This CDR3 spans 13 amino acids. The germline gives CDR1 SEHNR, CDR2 FQNEAQ (reference sequence).

V gene TRBV5-1 combines with J gene TRBJ2-7; D is possibly TRBD2 (6 bases). CDR3 length: 16 amino acids. V was pared by 6 bases and J by 3 bases, with 22 bases between. Germline V lookup: CDR1 SGHRS, CDR2 YFSETQ. The CDR3 bases are TGCGCCAGCACCCACGTCCTCGGCGGGACCGTCTACGAGCAGTACTTC. It is translated as CASTHVLGGTVYEQYF.

The chain joins TRBV16 to TRBJ1-5; no reliable D call. The germline gives CDR1 KGHSY, CDR2 FQNENV. V lost 3 bases, J lost 11 bases, and 17 bases lay in between. The CDR3 is 14 residues long. The CDR3 region is CASSHPATNKAQHF. The CDR3 DNA is TGTGCCAGCAGCCATCCGGCCACTAATAAAGCCCAGCATTTT.

The rearrangement links TRBV30 to TRBJ1-1; D ambiguous. The CDR3 has 12 residues. The V gene's germline CDR1 is GTSNPN and CDR2 SVGIG (reference sequence). V was cut by 2 bases and J by 2 bases, with 6 bases left in between. The CDR3 sequence: CAWSFVNTEAFF. CDR3 nucleotide sequence: TGTGCCTGGAGTTTTGTAAACACTGAAGCTTTCTTT.

Only a few counts were recorded for this clone. This rearrangement joins TRBV5-6 to TRBJ2-7; TRBD2 agrees at 10 bases. Looked up from germline, CDR1 is SGHDT and CDR2 is YYEEEE. The V gene end was trimmed by 5 bases and the J gene end by 4 bases; junction bases not matched to a gene: 3. The CDR3 has 13 amino acids. The CDR3 DNA follows: TGTGCCAGCAGTCGGACTAGCGGTTACGAGCAGTACTTC. This translates into CASSRTSGYEQYF.

The CDR3 nucleotides read TGTGCCAGCGACGGACAGGGCCGCAATGAGCAGTTCTTC. This gives the protein CASDGQGRNEQFF. The genes are TRBV19 and TRBJ2-1; 8 bases are shared with TRBD1. V was pared by 9 bases and J by 6 bases, with 7 bases of the junction left unmatched. The CDR3 has 13 residues. The germline gives CDR1 LNHDA, CDR2 SQIVND (reference sequence).

This clone was detected only a few times. This CDR3 reads CAWSPPNSPLHF. The CDR3 DNA reads as TGTGCCTGGAGTCCTCCGAATTCACCCCTCCACTTT. This rearrangement joins TRBV30 to TRBJ1-6; D remains unclear. CDR1 is GTSNPN, CDR2 SVGIG, per germline (reference sequence). The CDR3 loop spans 12 amino acids. The V gene lost 2 bases and the J gene lost 7 bases, with 6 bases spanning the gap.

The CDR3: CASSRPVTSGFSYNEQFF. The CDR3 bases are TGTGCCAGCAGTCGACCCGTTACTAGCGGGTTCTCCTACAATGAGCAGTTCTTC. The genes are TRBV6-6 and TRBJ2-1; 9 nucleotides match TRBD2. CDR3 length equals 18 residues. Germline V gene sequence: CDR1 MNHNY, CDR2 SVGAGI (reference sequence). J lost 0 bases, V lost 5 bases, and 11 bases had no gene match.

The chain combines TRBV19 with TRBJ2-1, with 8 bases aligning to TRBD1. The CDR3 length is 15 residues. Germline assignment: CDR1 LNHDA and CDR2 SQIVND (reference sequence). V lost 5 bases to trimming and J lost 4 bases; unmatched junction nucleotides: 7. CDR3 sequence: CASSDGQGAYNEQFF. CDR3 sequence (DNA): TGTGCCAGTAGTGATGGACAGGGAGCATACAATGAGCAGTTCTTC.

This chain joins TRBV6-1 and TRBJ1-1, with TRBD1 as a possible D gene (6 bases). The ends were cut back, 1 base at V and 2 bases at J, with 11 bases in the middle. CDR3 length equals 15 residues. The germline V gene encodes CDR1 MNHNS and CDR2 SASEGT. The CDR3 is CASSEGPGDNTEAFF. As DNA, the CDR3 is TGTGCCAGCAGTGAAGGTCCAGGGGATAACACTGAAGCTTTCTTT.

V gene TRBV20-1 combines with J gene TRBJ1-1; weak D call: TRBD1 (6 bases). The CDR3 runs to 12 residues. Germline V gene data show CDR1 as DFQATT and CDR2 as SNEGSKA (reference sequence). V lost 3 bases and J 4 bases, leaving 9 bases between the germline ends. DNA of the CDR3: TGCAGTGCTAGTGAGGGGGGCACTGAAGCTTTCTTT. Its translation: CSASEGGTEAFF.

The chain carries TRBV30 and TRBJ1-3; 7 bases agree with TRBD1. CDR1 GTSNPN and CDR2 SVGIG come from the germline V gene (reference sequence). J was trimmed by 2 bases and V by 5 bases; bases with no gene match: 6. This CDR3 is 14 amino acids long. CDR3 in amino acids: CAWHQGVAGNTIYF. The CDR3 DNA reads as TGTGCCTGGCATCAGGGGGTGGCTGGAAACACCATATATTTT.

The genes are TRBV19 and TRBJ1-2; 7 bases line up with TRBD1. CDR1 is LNHDA, CDR2 SQIVND, per germline (reference sequence). CDR3 length: 12 residues. V was clipped by 4 bases and J by 6 bases; unmatched bases: 2. This chain's CDR3 is CASSTRGDGYTF. The CDR3 DNA follows: TGTGCCAGTAGTACCAGGGGGGATGGCTACACCTTC. The variable domain in full, completed from reference TRBV19 and TRBJ1-2, reads DGGITQSPKYLFRKEGQNVTLSCEQNLNHDAMYWYRQDPGQGLRLIYYSQIVNDFQKGDIAEGYSVSREKKESFPLTVTSAQKNPTAFYLCASSTRGDGYTFGSGTRLTVV.

V is TRBV6-5 and J is TRBJ1-1, with D perhaps TRBD1 (6 bases). This CDR3 is built from 13 residues. Germline V gene sequence: CDR1 MNHEY, CDR2 SVGAGI. Trimming took 6 bases from V and 3 from J, leaving 11 bases between them. The CDR3 coding sequence is TGTGCCAGCAGCCCCGGGGGGCACACTGAAGCTTTCTTT. Amino acid sequence: CASSPGGHTEAFF.

The CDR3 region has the DNA TGTGCCAGCAGCCCACCGGAGGGGACTAATTCACCCCTCCACTTT. Translated: CASSPPEGTNSPLHF. The rearrangement uses TRBV4-2 and TRBJ1-6, with a possible D match to TRBD1 (5 bases). The CDR3 totals 15 residues. Germline V gene lookup returns CDR1 LGHNA and CDR2 YNFKEQ. V lost 4 bases to trimming and J lost 6 bases, with 13 bases between them.

The chain combines TRBV10-1 with TRBJ2-1, with 11 bases aligning to TRBD2. V lost 0 bases, J lost 4 bases, and 8 bases stayed unmatched. The germline gives CDR1 WNHNN, CDR2 SYGVQD (reference sequence). This CDR3 has 18 residues. The CDR3 protein is CASSESTPGLAEYNEQFF. The CDR3 DNA sequence: TGCGCCAGCAGTGAGTCGACCCCGGGACTAGCGGAATACAATGAGCAGTTCTTC.

The chain is built from TRBV5-1 and TRBJ2-7; TRBD2 might be the D (5 bases). V gave up 4 bases and J gave up 2 bases, with 16 bases separating them. The CDR3 covers 15 residues. CDR1 and CDR2 from the germline V gene are SGHRS and YFSETQ. CDR3 protein: CASSIEGLPAYEQYF. DNA of the CDR3: TGCGCCAGCAGCATAGAGGGTTTACCTGCCTACGAGCAGTACTTC. The whole variable domain, remainder taken from reference TRBV5-1 and TRBJ2-7, is KAGVTQTPRYLIKTRGQQVTLSCSPISGHRSVSWYQQTPGQGLQFLFEYFSETQRNKGNFPGRFSGRQFSNSRSEMNVSTLELGDSALYLCASSIEGLPAYEQYFGPGTRLTVT.

V is TRBV15 and J is TRBJ1-2, with D tentatively TRBD1 (6 bases). This CDR3 region has 14 residues. CDR1 and CDR2 from the germline V gene are LNHNV and YYDKDF (reference sequence). V was shortened by 0 bases and J by 2 bases, with 7 bases between the two germline ends. The CDR3 coding sequence is TGTGCCACCAGCAGAGATAGGGGGAACTATGGCTACACCTTC. Protein: CATSRDRGNYGYTF. Full variable domain (outside the CDR3, taken from reference TRBV15 and TRBJ1-2): DAMVIQNPRYQVTQFGKPVTLSCSQTLNHNVMYWYQQKSSQAPKLLFHYYDKDFNNEADTPDNFQSRRPNTSFCFLDIRSPGLGDTAMYLCATSRDRGNYGYTFGSGTRLTVV.

This chain connects TRBV7-3 to TRBJ1-5; no clear D gene. The CDR3 extends over 13 amino acids. V was pared by 1 base and J by 7 bases, with 8 bases between. CDR1 and CDR2 from the germline V gene are SGHTA and FQGTGA. The CDR3 loop reads CASSLNPGQPQHF. In DNA, the CDR3 is TGTGCCAGCAGCTTAAATCCGGGGCAGCCCCAGCATTTT. The whole variable domain, remainder taken from reference TRBV7-3 and TRBJ1-5, is GAGVSQTPSNKVTEKGKYVELRCDPISGHTALYWYRQSLGQGPEFLIYFQGTGAADDSGLPNDRFFAVRPEGSVSTLKIQRTERGDSAVYLCASSLNPGQPQHFGDGTRLSIL.

The V call is TRBV13, the J call TRBJ1-1; possible D gene TRBD1, 6 bases. CDR3 length: 16 residues. Germline CDR1 is PRHDT and CDR2 is FYEKMQ (reference sequence). With 5 bases removed from V and 2 bases from J, the gap between germline ends came to 18 bases. The CDR3 protein is CASSQVPTGHNTEAFF. The CDR3 coding sequence is TGTGCCAGCAGCCAAGTACCGACAGGTCATAACACTGAAGCTTTCTTT.

This chain uses TRBV27 with TRBJ1-6; 7 nucleotides agree with TRBD1. Germline-derived CDR1 and CDR2 are MNHEY and SMNVEV (reference sequence). Trimming took 3 bases from V and 7 from J; bases not matched to a gene: 9. The CDR3 runs 16 residues. Here the CDR3 DNA reads TGTGCCAGCAGTTTTAGCGGGACAGCCGACAATTCACCCCTCCACTTT. This sequence encodes CASSFSGTADNSPLHF.

The rearrangement links TRBV5-5 to TRBJ1-6, with 8 bases aligning to TRBD1. The germline V gene has CDR1 SGHKS and CDR2 YYEKEE (reference sequence). CDR3 length: 14 amino acids. The junction had 2 bases not matched to a gene; V was cut back by 0 bases and J by 9 bases. The CDR3 sequence: CASSLEGQVSPLHF. The CDR3 coding sequence is TGTGCCAGCAGCTTGGAGGGACAGGTTTCACCCCTCCACTTT.

There are a few counts of this clone. The chain combines TRBV12-5 with TRBJ2-1, with D tentatively TRBD2 (5 bases). The CDR3 consists of 15 residues. Germline V lookup: CDR1 LGHNT, CDR2 FRNRAP. V shed 1 base and J shed 4 bases, with 11 bases lying between them. CDR3 DNA sequence: TGTGCTAGTGGTTTGGGACGGACGGGATACAATGAGCAGTTCTTC. Its protein is CASGLGRTGYNEQFF.